A single sample gave rise to the 2 T cell receptor beta chains below, sequenced in a study of blood T cell repertoires in COVID-19. Here immunoSEQ multiplex PCR was the method, and the copy in TCRdb shows in-frame clones only, minus some. This sample yields about 140,000 clones, of which 80% to 85% are seen a single time; less than 4% belongs to the top ten. Source material: peripheral blood. All receptors come from a woman aged 60-70 years with acute or convalescent COVID-19.

As DNA, the CDR3 is TGTGCCAGCAGCCCGTTAGCGGGGCCCCGGGAGACCCAGTACTTC. Translation: CASSPLAGPRETQYF. The chain combines TRBV14 with TRBJ2-5; 8 nucleotides match TRBD2. V lost 4 bases, J lost 5 bases, and 9 bases stayed unmatched. Germline values: CDR1 SGHDN, CDR2 FVKESK. The CDR3 contains 15 residues.

The V gene is TRBV19, the J gene TRBJ2-2; D is undetermined. V gave up 4 bases and J gave up 5 bases, with 8 bases separating them. This CDR3 has 13 amino acids. Germline V lookup: CDR1 LNHDA, CDR2 SQIVND (reference sequence). The CDR3 loop is CASSNYPTGELFF. The CDR3 DNA reads TGTGCCAGTAGTAACTATCCGACCGGGGAGCTGTTTTTT.